This TCR beta chain was sequenced for a study of regulatory T cells in long-lasting Graves disease. CDR3 length: 17 residues. Germline values: CDR1 SEHNR, CDR2 FQNEAQ (reference sequence). V trimming: 5 bases; J trimming: 13 bases; junction bases outside the gene matches: 16. Building the TCR beta libraries relied on iRepertoire HTBI primers, and CDR3 regions underwent Arm-PCR. Per the original data handling: Gene usage covered about 60 TRBV and 11 to 15 TRBJ segments. Each CDR3 protein is one row after TCRdb ran MiXCR on the multiplex PCR reads. The V and J calls here are based on TCRdb, not the publication. Of about 440,000 distinct CDR3 sequences listed, about a sixth are singletons. As concerns this clonotype: Its target is unknown. A single base is all that separates this from a far larger clone, so a read error is likely.

Regarding time point: newly diagnosed GD, antithyroid drugs for less than 3 months. PBMC-extracted RNA yielded the TCR library. Criteria from the American Thyroid Association guidelines were applied to diagnose Graves' disease. General study points: TCR diversity in persistent Graves' patients was below that of newly diagnosed ones.

The same sample was also studied in work on T cells in Graves' hyperthyroidism and ophthalmopathy. That report adds: Aged 18 to 65, the patients had hyperthyroidism that was newly diagnosed and had lasted under 2 months.

The V and J genes are TRBV7-9 and TRBJ2-1, with 14 positions matching TRBD2. The TCR originated in a young woman with Graves disease. Sequences were derived from peripheral blood mononuclear cells (PBMCs), sampled at new diagnosis, from a patient treated with antithyroid drugs. The CDR3 DNA follows: TGTGCCAGCAGCGTGACTAGCGGGAGGGCGACTGAAGAGACCCAGTTCTTC. Encoded protein: CASSVTSGRATEETQFF.